The sequence of this T cell receptor (beta chain) was determined in a study of identifying expanded T cells in peripheral blood. Overall study findings and caveats: Across healthy donors, higher total template counts meant significantly greater roughly 2-week count variance. Technical replicates showed about 1.1 changed clones; approximately 2 weeks around 15; four weeks 19.

On this clone itself: The antigen is unknown.

TCRdb's copy holds only in-frame clones and misses some; the assay was immunoSEQ multiplex PCR. Of over 90,000 clones listed, roughly 86% were seen once; the top ten hold around 5.9%. The CDR3 is made up of 15 amino acids. The germline CDR1 and CDR2 sequences are SGDLS and YYNGEE. Between the trimmed V and J ends, which lost 4 bases and 6 bases, there was a span of 14 bases. Collection occurred without any documented infections or immune events in donors. V usage is TRBV9 and J usage is TRBJ1-6; no definite D call. Sequencing used blood. This receptor was identified in a person aged 18 to 69 in good health. The CDR3 DNA sequence: TGTGCCAGCAGCCTTTGGGGTCAGCCTAATTCACCCCTCCACTTT. It encodes CASSLWGQPNSPLHF.